Each of the 11 T cell receptor beta chains below was sequenced from the same sample in a study of blood T cell repertoires in COVID-19 (dated by TCRdb to about 2020). The library came from the immunoSEQ multiplex PCR assay. As stored in TCRdb, this immuneACCESS dataset retains in-frame rearrangements with V and J assigned. A fraction of the clones does not appear; measured against another copy, unresolved V genes explain less than half of the discrepancy, and the remainder lacks a known reason. The sample table shows over 75,000 clones, and more than 60% are seen once. The ten top clones hold more than 15% of the sample. The sequencing sample was made of peripheral blood. The receptors derive from a human donor in a cohort sampled during active COVID-19.

The chain combines TRBV5-1 with TRBJ2-3, with a possible D match to TRBD2 (6 bases). The CDR3 spans 15 residues. CDR1 and CDR2 from the germline V gene are SGHRS and YFSETQ. V lost 3 bases, J lost 0 bases, and 11 bases lay in between. This CDR3 reads CASSSRTTSTDTQYF. The CDR3 coding sequence is TGCGCCAGCAGCTCGCGGACTACAAGCACAGATACGCAGTATTTT. Based on the CDR3 plus reference TRBV5-1 and TRBJ2-3, the full variable domain is KAGVTQTPRYLIKTRGQQVTLSCSPISGHRSVSWYQQTPGQGLQFLFEYFSETQRNKGNFPGRFSGRQFSNSRSEMNVSTLELGDSALYLCASSSRTTSTDTQYFGPGTRLTVL.

This sequence joins TRBV7-9 and TRBJ2-6; 7 nucleotides align to TRBD1. The CDR3 runs to 18 residues. With V trimmed by 5 bases and J by 0 bases, 10 bases remained unmatched. Germline V gene data show CDR1 as SEHNR and CDR2 as FQNEAQ (reference sequence). The CDR3 DNA sequence: TGTGCCAGCAGCAGTGGGGACAGAAGTGGCTCTGGGGCCAACGTCCTGACTTTC. Encoded protein: CASSSGDRSGSGANVLTF. Full variable domain (rest looked up from reference TRBV7-9 and TRBJ2-6): DTGVSQNPRHKITKRGQNVTFRCDPISEHNRLYWYRQTLGQGPEFLTYFQNEAQLEKSRLLSDRFSAERPKGSFSTLEIQRTEQGDSAMYLCASSSGDRSGSGANVLTFGAGSRLTVL.

This clone was picked up one time. The chain has TRBV2 and TRBJ1-2, with D uncertain. Germline V gives CDR1 SNHLY, CDR2 FYNNEI. The CDR3 is 14 residues long. The germline V and J ends were trimmed by 2 bases and 8 bases, with 15 bases remaining between them. The CDR3 region has the DNA TGTGCCAGCAGTGAAAATCCGGCGGGCGGGGGCTACACCTTC. Its translation is CASSENPAGGGYTF.

The rearrangement joins TRBV6-6 to TRBJ2-3; D perhaps matches TRBD1 (5 bases). Germline V gene data show CDR1 as MNHNY and CDR2 as SVGAGI (reference sequence). Trimming removed 5 bases from V and 4 bases from J, with 16 bases in between. The CDR3 has 15 amino acids. The CDR3 is CASSIRGFVADTQYF. The CDR3 bases are TGTGCCAGCAGTATAAGGGGTTTCGTGGCAGATACGCAGTATTTT.

This clone was detected only a few times. This CDR3 is CASGTGTVSLNTGELFF. CDR3 in DNA: TGTGCCAGCGGGACCGGGACAGTTAGTTTGAACACCGGGGAGCTGTTTTTT. V is TRBV4-2 and J is TRBJ2-2; the match to TRBD1 covers 7 bases. Trimming removed 8 bases from V and 1 base from J; junction bases left unmatched: 13. The CDR3 is 17 amino acids. From germline, CDR1 is LGHNA and CDR2 YNFKEQ.

The chain couples TRBV24-1 to TRBJ1-1, with D perhaps matching TRBD1 (5 bases). Germline V CDR1 and CDR2: KGHDR, SFDVKD. The ends were cut back, 10 bases at V and 0 bases at J, with 8 bases in the middle. The CDR3 has 12 amino acids. This chain's CDR3 is CATRGLNTEAFF. The CDR3 region has the DNA TGTGCCACTCGGGGGTTGAACACTGAAGCTTTCTTT.

The rearrangement links TRBV6-2 or TRBV6-3 to TRBJ2-1, with D possibly matching TRBD2 (5 bases). The CDR3 is 15 residues long. Trimming took off 2 bases at V and 3 bases at J, with 11 bases between the two ends. Germline CDR1 reads MNHEY; CDR2 reads SVGEGT. The CDR3 is CASSYLERNYNEQFF. CDR3 sequence (DNA): TGTGCCAGCAGTTACCTAGAGCGGAACTACAATGAGCAGTTCTTC.

Concerning this clone: Germline is not matched at one junction end, which may reflect a read error. The CDR3 reads CASSPGLAGASDTQYF. The CDR3 DNA reads TGTGCTAGCAGCCCGGGACTAGCGGGGGCCTCAGATACGCAGTATTTT. The chain links TRBV7-7 to TRBJ2-3, with 14 bases aligning to TRBD2. This CDR3 has 16 amino acids. Per the germline V gene, CDR1 is SSHAT and CDR2 is FNYEAQ (reference sequence).

The chain couples TRBV4-1 to TRBJ1-5, with 8 bases matching TRBD1. The CDR3 consists of 14 residues. Germline values: CDR1 MGHRA, CDR2 YSYEKL. With V trimmed by 6 bases and J by 6 bases, 7 bases remained unmatched. The CDR3, as DNA: TGCGCCAGCAGTCTTTCCGGGACAGGTCAGCCCCAGCATTTT. Translation gives CASSLSGTGQPQHF.

The chain joins TRBV6-2 or TRBV6-3 to TRBJ1-1; weak D call: TRBD1 (6 bases). The V end was cut by 4 bases, the J end by 0 bases, with 9 bases between. Germline V gene data show CDR1 as MNHEY and CDR2 as SVGEGT. The CDR3 runs to 14 residues. The CDR3 spells CASSSDSMNTEAFF. CDR3 coding DNA: TGTGCCAGCAGTTCGGACAGCATGAACACTGAAGCTTTCTTT.

The chain employs TRBV2 and TRBJ1-3, with 8 bases matching TRBD1. V gave up 7 bases and J gave up 4 bases; unmatched junction bases: 9. CDR1 and CDR2 from the germline V gene are SNHLY and FYNNEI. The CDR3 totals 15 residues. This CDR3 reads CASNPDREAGNTIYF. CDR3 in DNA: TGTGCCAGCAACCCGGACAGGGAGGCGGGAAACACCATATATTTT.